This TCR beta chain was profiled in a study of blood T cell repertoires in COVID-19. About the research overall: Italy, Spain and the United States were the sources of the convalescent and acute COVID-19 samples. PBMCs, B-cell-depleted T cells, or T cells were the source of the cDNA or gDNA that made up the material.

CDR1 and CDR2 (germline): MDHEN, SYDVKM. V lost 1 base, J lost 5 bases, and 14 bases lay in between. This CDR3 contains 15 residues. How the authors handled the data: By means of reference gene primer amplification, nucleated cell counts were estimated. Profiling relied on immunoSEQ multiplex PCR, and the TCRdb table lists in-frame clones only, not all of them. V, J and clone size were drawn from that table, and D and trimming were deduced from the DNA. Of fewer than 300,000 clones in the sample, 83% were seen once. This clone was observed a handful of times. The gene calls are TRBV28 and TRBJ2-5, with D tentatively TRBD1 (5 bases). This receptor was identified in a woman aged 45 to 65 who had recovered from COVID-19. Sequencing was carried out using peripheral blood. The CDR3 loop is CASSLSGMSRETQYF. Written as DNA, the CDR3 is TGTGCCAGCAGTTTATCAGGGATGTCTCGGGAGACCCAGTACTTC.